This TCR beta chain was identified in a study of T cell responses to AZD1222 COVID-19 vaccine. Germline CDR1 is SGHRS and CDR2 is YFSETQ. The V and J ends lost 3 bases and 1 base respectively, with 16 bases between them. The CDR3 totals 16 residues. Produced via immunoSEQ multiplex PCR; TCRdb's table is partial and in-frame only. The table has fewer than 200,000 clones, approximately 90% seen once. The TCR sequence derives from an adult who received the AZD1222 COVID-19 vaccine. The genes are TRBV5-1 and TRBJ2-5, with D perhaps being TRBD1 or TRBD2 (5 bases each). Specimen: peripheral blood, collected 28 days after the second AZD1222 dose. CDR3 bases: TGCGCCAGCAGCTCAGGGACCCGACCTACCCAAGAGACCCAGTACTTC. This gives the protein CASSSGTRPTQETQYF.